This is a list of T cell receptor beta chains from one sample in a study of graft-versus-host responses after intestinal transplantation. Some clones are missing from TCRdb's copy, which holds only in-frame ones; the method was immunoSEQ multiplex PCR. The sample has roughly 97,000 clones, roughly 87% seen once. These receptors are not linked to any known antigen. Sequencing was performed on unstimulated CD4+ T cells sorted from spleen or lymph node cells, taken before intestinal transplant. The origin of the receptors is a human donor who received an intestinal transplant. Both conserved end residues are part of each CDR3. A D gene is named only where the DNA matches it firmly. The listing skips clone size in some rows; elsewhere it reads once, few, many or a size class.

d_call | clone_size | j_call | v_call | cdr3_nt | cdr3_aa
NA | NA | TRBJ1-6 | TRBV6-1 | TGTGCCAGCAGTGGGGGCAGGACGGTGAGGAATTCACCCCTCCACTTT | CASSGGRTVRNSPLHF
TRBD2 | once | TRBJ2-3 | TRBV5-1 | TGCGCCGGCAGCCTCGGGACTAGCGGGAGAGATACGCAGTATTTT | CAGSLGTSGRDTQYF
NA | NA | TRBJ2-7 | TRBV7-2 | TGTGCCAGCAGCTCAAACACCTACGAGCAGTACTTC | CASSSNTYEQYF
TRBD1 | few | TRBJ1-1 | TRBV5-4 | TGTGCCAGCAGCGTGGGGACAGGGAACACTGAAGCTTTCTTT | CASSVGTGNTEAFF
NA | NA | TRBJ2-2 | TRBV7-5 | TGTGTCAGAAGCCCGGGACTAGCGTTCGGGGAGCTGTTTTTT | CVRSPGLAFGELFF
NA | NA | TRBJ1-5 | TRBV6-5 | TGTGCCAGCAGTTACTCTAGCAATCAGCCCCAGCATTTT | CASSYSSNQPQHF
NA | once | TRBJ1-1 | TRBV7-6 | TGTGCCAGCAGCTTAGAGGGGCAGGGTTGGTCTGAAGCTTTCTTT | CASSLEGQGWSEAFF
NA | NA | TRBJ2-1 | TRBV21-1 | TGTGCCAGCAGCGTGACCGGGACTCCGAAGGATGAGCAGTTCTTC | CASSVTGTPKDEQFF
NA | NA | TRBJ1-1 | TRBV18 | TGTGCCAGCTCACCAGACAGTTCCGACACTGAAGCTTTCTTT | CASSPDSSDTEAFF
NA | NA | TRBJ2-1 | TRBV25-1 | TGTGCCAGCAGTCAGTTAGGGCAGGACGGGAATGAGCAGTTCTTC | CASSQLGQDGNEQFF
NA | NA | TRBJ2-5 | TRBV28 | TGTGCCACCTCACTAGCTCAAGAGACCCAGTACTTC | CATSLAQETQYF
NA | NA | TRBJ2-2 | TRBV5-1 | TGCGCCAGCAGCAGGCGGTTAGCGGCAGACACCGGGGAGCTGTTTTTT | CASSRRLAADTGELFF
NA | NA | TRBJ1-5 | TRBV28 | TGTGCCAGCAGTTTGGGCTCAGGGTTACAGCCCCAGCATTTT | CASSLGSGLQPQHF
NA | NA | TRBJ2-3 | TRBV15 | TGTGCCACCAGCAGAGATCTTGGCGCCCGCTCAACAGATACGCAGTATTTT | CATSRDLGARSTDTQYF
TRBD1 | NA | TRBJ1-6 | TRBV5-1 | TGCGCCAGCAGCTTGACAGGGGACAATTCACCCCTCCACTTT | CASSLTGDNSPLHF
NA | NA | TRBJ2-2 | TRBV6-1 | TGTGCCAGCAGCGGGGGCAGGGTGGACACCGGGGAGCTGTTTTTT | CASSGGRVDTGELFF
NA | NA | TRBJ1-3 | TRBV28 | TGTGCCAGCCGACCGTTATACCAGGTATCGGGAAACACCATATATTTT | CASRPLYQVSGNTIYF
TRBD2 | NA | TRBJ2-5 | TRBV5-1 | TGCGCCAGCAGCTCCGCGGGACTAGCTTCTGAGACCCAGTACTTC | CASSSAGLASETQYF
TRBD2 | NA | TRBJ2-3 | TRBV2 | TGTGCCAGCAGGGGCCTGGGGAGGGCTAGCACAGATACGCAGTATTTT | CASRGLGRASTDTQYF
NA | once | TRBJ2-2 | TRBV5-4 | TGTGCCAGCAGCTTGGGGGAACCGGGTCCCGGGGAGCTGTTTTTT | CASSLGEPGPGELFF
NA | NA | TRBJ2-7 | TRBV2 | TGTGCCAGCAGACCCCAAGGGGGGCCCTACGAGCAGTACTTC | CASRPQGGPYEQYF
TRBD1 | NA | TRBJ1-5 | TRBV10-3 | TGTGCCATCGGGACAGGGGGAAATCAGCCCCAGCATTTT | CAIGTGGNQPQHF
NA | once | TRBJ1-1 | TRBV6-1 | TGTGCCACCGGTGAGGAGTTGCTGAACACTGAAGCTTTCTTT | CATGEELLNTEAFF
NA | NA | TRBJ2-1 | TRBV9 | TGTGCCAGCAGCCCCTATGCCCCCGTTGGGCACAATGAGCAGTTCTTC | CASSPYAPVGHNEQFF
TRBD2 | NA | TRBJ2-5 | TRBV11-2 | TGTGCCAGCAGCCCCTACTTTAGCGGGAGGGCCCAGACCCAGTACTTC | CASSPYFSGRAQTQYF
NA | NA | TRBJ2-2 | TRBV19 | TGTGCCAGTAGTCGCAGACCAACAGGGGGGGTCACCGGGGAGCTGTTTTTT | CASSRRPTGGVTGELFF
NA | NA | TRBJ2-7 | TRBV9 | TGTGCCAGCAGCGTAGGTCCAGACGCATCCTACGAGCAGTACTTC | CASSVGPDASYEQYF
NA | NA | TRBJ1-5 | TRBV28 | TGTGCCAGCAGTTTAATAGGGGGCAATCAGCCCCAGCATTTT | CASSLIGGNQPQHF
NA | NA | TRBJ2-7 | TRBV5-4 | TGTGCCAGCAGCCGGCTATCGGGCTACGAGCAGTACTTC | CASSRLSGYEQYF
NA | NA | TRBJ1-4 | TRBV7-9 | TGTGCCAGCTTGCGGGGGACCCCGGGTGAAAAACTGTTTTTT | CASLRGTPGEKLFF
NA | NA | TRBJ2-1 | TRBV7-3 | TGTGCCAGCAGCTCCAGGGGAAATGAGCAGTTCTTC | CASSSRGNEQFF
TRBD2 | NA | TRBJ2-1 | TRBV4-1 | TGCGCCAGCAGCCAAGACGGGGGAGGGAGGTTCTACAATGAGCAGTTCTTC | CASSQDGGGRFYNEQFF
NA | NA | TRBJ1-6 | TRBV30 | TGTGCCTGGAGCGCCTTGCAGTCACCCCTCCACTTT | CAWSALQSPLHF
NA | few | TRBJ2-2 | TRBV18 | TGTGCCAGCTCACCCGTCGAGGGTGGGACCGGGGAGCTGTTTTTT | CASSPVEGGTGELFF